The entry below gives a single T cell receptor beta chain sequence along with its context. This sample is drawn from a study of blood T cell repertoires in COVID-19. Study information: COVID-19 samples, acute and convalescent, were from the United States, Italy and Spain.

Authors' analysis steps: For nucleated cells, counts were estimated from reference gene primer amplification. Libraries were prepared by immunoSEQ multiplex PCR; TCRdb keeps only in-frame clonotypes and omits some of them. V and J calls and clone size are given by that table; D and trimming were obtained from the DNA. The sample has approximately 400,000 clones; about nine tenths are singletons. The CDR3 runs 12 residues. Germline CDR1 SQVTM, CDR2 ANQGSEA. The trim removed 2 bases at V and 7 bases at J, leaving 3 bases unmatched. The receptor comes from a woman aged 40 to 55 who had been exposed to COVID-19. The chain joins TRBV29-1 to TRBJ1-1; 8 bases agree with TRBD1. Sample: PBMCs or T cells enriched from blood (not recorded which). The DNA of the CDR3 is TGCAGCGTTGAAAACAGGGGGATTGAAGCTTTCTTT. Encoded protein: CSVENRGIEAFF.